The 32 T cell receptor beta chains reported below all come from one sample, sequenced in a study of blood T cell repertoires in COVID-19. Repertoires were generated with immunoSEQ multiplex PCR, while TCRdb's copy carries only in-frame clones and drops some. The table lists about 88,000 clones, about 91% of them singletons. Specimen: peripheral blood. The origin of the receptors is a human donor with active COVID-19. The donor label of this sample is uncertain.

The gene calls are TRBV7-8 and TRBJ2-7, with D possibly being TRBD2 (5 bases). Trimming left V 1 base short and J 0 bases short, with 16 bases between. The germline V gene has CDR1 SGHVS and CDR2 FQNEAQ. This CDR3 is built from 17 residues. The CDR3 DNA follows: TGTGCCAGCAGCTTAGATTCGGGGTTCTTCCGCTCCTACGAGCAGTACTTC. Its translation is CASSLDSGFFRSYEQYF.

This chain joins TRBV7-2 and TRBJ2-3, with 9 bases aligning to TRBD2. The CDR3 runs to 15 residues. The V and J ends lost 5 bases and 2 bases, in that order; junction bases with no gene match: 5. CDR1 is SGHTA and CDR2 is FQGNSA in the germline V gene. Here the CDR3 DNA reads TGTGCCAGCAGCCCAGGACTAGCGACCACAGATACGCAGTATTTT. Its translation is CASSPGLATTDTQYF.

The V and J genes are TRBV21-1 and TRBJ1-4; the listed D gene, TRBD1, was not tested against the DNA. TRBV21-1 counts as a pseudogene. CDR3 length: 15 residues. CDR3 in amino acids: CASSKMGRTNEKLFF. The CDR3, as DNA: TGTGCCAGCAGCAAGATGGGCCGGACTAATGAAAAACTGTTTTTT.

V gene TRBV27 combines with J gene TRBJ2-1; 11 bases align to TRBD1. The CDR3 covers 15 residues. Germline CDR1 reads MNHEY; CDR2 reads SMNVEV (reference sequence). Germline trimming cut 6 bases from V and 9 bases from J; bases unmatched to any gene: 10. The CDR3 bases are TGTGCCAGCAGCTTCACTCCGGGACAGGGGGGTGAGCAGTTCTTC. Translating it yields CASSFTPGQGGEQFF.

J is TRBJ2-2 and V is TRBV27; TRBD1 matches at 7 bases. CDR1 is MNHEY, CDR2 SMNVEV, per germline (reference sequence). The CDR3 is 16 amino acids. The ends lost 5 bases at V and 3 bases at J; junction bases unmatched: 9. CDR3 sequence (DNA): TGTGCCAGCAGTCCGGAGACAGGGTTGTACACCGGGGAGCTGTTTTTT. It specifies CASSPETGLYTGELFF.

The chain couples TRBV5-1 to TRBJ2-1; 9 bases fit TRBD1. Germline loops: CDR1 SGHRS, CDR2 YFSETQ. The CDR3 consists of 19 residues. The V and J ends lost 3 bases and 6 bases, in that order; junction bases with no gene match: 19. CDR3 amino acids: CASSSAPLDRGNLFNEQFF. CDR3 in DNA: TGCGCCAGCAGCTCCGCCCCGCTGGACAGGGGTAACTTGTTCAATGAGCAGTTCTTC. Combining the CDR3 with reference TRBV5-1 and TRBJ2-1 gives the whole variable domain KAGVTQTPRYLIKTRGQQVTLSCSPISGHRSVSWYQQTPGQGLQFLFEYFSETQRNKGNFPGRFSGRQFSNSRSEMNVSTLELGDSALYLCASSSAPLDRGNLFNEQFFGPGTRLTVL.

The rearrangement uses TRBV9 and TRBJ2-5, with 11 bases lining up with TRBD2. V gave up 0 bases and J gave up 5 bases; unmatched junction bases: 9. The CDR3 runs 17 residues. CDR1 SGDLS and CDR2 YYNGEE come from the germline V gene. CDR3 protein: CASSVDGTSGLLETQYF. The CDR3, as DNA: TGTGCCAGCAGCGTAGACGGGACTAGCGGCCTCCTGGAGACCCAGTACTTC.

This chain connects TRBV9 to TRBJ2-3; 9 bases match TRBD2. After removal of 0 bases from V and 2 bases from J, the junction contained 16 bases not matched to a gene. Germline assignment: CDR1 SGDLS and CDR2 YYNGEE. This CDR3 has 20 amino acids. CDR3 amino acids: CASSVGSSGGGRVATDTQYF. CDR3 DNA sequence: TGTGCCAGCAGCGTAGGAAGTAGCGGGGGAGGGAGGGTTGCCACAGATACGCAGTATTTT.

The sample holds one count of this clone. The chain uses TRBV27 and TRBJ2-3; a possible D gene is TRBD2 (6 bases). The CDR3 consists of 15 residues. Germline assignment: CDR1 MNHEY and CDR2 SMNVEV (reference sequence). Trimming pared 5 bases from V and 2 bases from J, leaving 14 bases between. CDR3 region: CASSKIGGFTDTQYF. DNA of the CDR3: TGTGCCAGCAGTAAAATCGGGGGTTTCACAGATACGCAGTATTTT.

The chain carries TRBV4-1 and TRBJ2-5; possible D gene TRBD1, 6 bases. CDR3 length: 15 amino acids. Germline CDR1 is MGHRA and CDR2 is YSYEKL. V lost 0 bases and J 5 bases, leaving 13 bases between the germline ends. This CDR3 reads CASSQDQNRVETQYF. CDR3 DNA sequence: TGCGCCAGCAGCCAAGATCAGAACAGGGTTGAGACCCAGTACTTC.

This chain uses TRBV6-5 with TRBJ2-5, with TRBD2 identical over 9 bases. This CDR3 has 16 amino acids. Per germline, CDR1 MNHEY and CDR2 SVGAGI. Trimming took 3 bases from V and 4 from J; bases not matched to a gene: 9. The CDR3 nucleotides read TGTGCCAGCAGTTATTCCCTAGCGGGGACCCTAGAGACCCAGTACTTC. It translates to CASSYSLAGTLETQYF.

The chain recombines TRBV6-4 with TRBJ1-2; no definite D call. From germline, CDR1 is MRHNA and CDR2 SNTAGT. The CDR3 contains 15 residues. The V end was cut by 6 bases, the J end by 4 bases, with 18 bases between. This CDR3 is CASRPSVGEVYGYTF. CDR3 nucleotide sequence: TGTGCCAGCAGACCATCCGTCGGGGAGGTCTATGGCTACACCTTC.

This clone was found once. The J gene is TRBJ1-1, the V gene TRBV7-2; D is ambiguous. V was shortened by 1 base and J by 1 base, with 7 bases between the two germline ends. From germline, CDR1 is SGHTA and CDR2 FQGNSA. The CDR3 covers 14 residues. Written as DNA, the CDR3 is TGTGCCAGCAGCTTAGGGCACCAGAACACTGAAGCTTTCTTT. Amino acid sequence: CASSLGHQNTEAFF.

V is TRBV27 and J is TRBJ1-4; D perhaps matches TRBD1 (6 bases). CDR1 and CDR2 from the germline V gene are MNHEY and SMNVEV (reference sequence). Trimming stripped 5 bases from V and 5 bases from J, with 12 bases between. The CDR3 runs to 14 residues. Here the CDR3 reads CASSLDRTNEKLFF. CDR3 bases: TGTGCCAGCAGTCTCGACAGGACAAATGAAAAACTGTTTTTT.

The chain combines TRBV11-2 with TRBJ2-1, with a weak D call TRBD2 (5 bases). The V and J ends lost 1 base and 5 bases respectively, with 12 bases between them. The CDR3 contains 15 residues. Germline CDR1 reads SGHAT; CDR2 reads FQNNGV. Written as DNA, the CDR3 is TGTGCCAGCAGCTTAGTGGTGAGGCGGGACAATGAGCAGTTCTTC. Translation gives CASSLVVRRDNEQFF.

The genes are TRBV3-1 (or the pseudogene TRBV3-2) and TRBJ2-2, with TRBD2 as a possible D gene (5 bases). The CDR3 sequence is 17 residues long. Germline lookup yields CDR1 LGHDT and CDR2 YNNKEL (reference sequence). V was trimmed by 1 base and J by 1 base, leaving 13 bases between them. The CDR3 loop reads CASSQVKRERNTGELFF. The CDR3 DNA follows: TGTGCCAGCAGCCAAGTTAAACGGGAACGGAACACCGGGGAGCTGTTTTTT.

The chain carries TRBV7-8 and TRBJ2-5, with 9 bases identical to TRBD2. V lost 0 bases and J lost 4; bases outside the gene matches: 3. Germline V gives CDR1 SGHVS, CDR2 FQNEAQ. There are 15 residues in the CDR3. Here the CDR3 reads CASSLARGGRETQYF. The CDR3 DNA follows: TGTGCCAGCAGCTTAGCGCGGGGGGGCCGAGAGACCCAGTACTTC.

This clone was seen a handful of times. The rearrangement uses TRBV20-1 and TRBJ1-2; 7 nucleotides align to TRBD1. CDR1 is DFQATT, CDR2 SNEGSKA, per germline (reference sequence). There are 11 residues in the CDR3. The CDR3 nucleotides are TGCGGCACAGGGGCCGGTGGGGGCTACACCTTC. Translation gives CGTGAGGGYTF.

The rearrangement joins TRBV19 to TRBJ2-3; 9 bases are a match to TRBD2. The CDR3 sequence is 17 residues long. V shed 3 bases, J shed 3 bases, and the junction held 10 bases outside the gene matches. Germline V gene sequence: CDR1 LNHDA, CDR2 SQIVND (reference sequence). In nucleotides, the CDR3 is TGTGCCAGTAGTATGGTCTTTGGCGGGGGGGCAACAGATACGCAGTATTTT. The encoded protein is CASSMVFGGGATDTQYF.

The DNA for the CDR3 is TGTGCCAGCAGCTTCAGGGCAGACCAAGAGACCCAGTACTTC. Its translation is CASSFRADQETQYF. The chain is built from TRBV11-2 and TRBJ2-5; a possible D gene is TRBD1 (5 bases). Germline CDR1 reads SGHAT; CDR2 reads FQNNGV. The CDR3 has 14 residues. Between the trimmed V and J ends, which lost 3 bases and 0 bases, there was a span of 8 bases.

J is TRBJ2-3 and V is TRBV4-2; 9 bases are a match to TRBD2. The V gene's germline CDR1 is LGHNA and CDR2 YNFKEQ. The CDR3 contains 17 residues. V dropped 3 bases and J dropped 6; count of bases not matched to a gene: 13. CDR3 amino acids: CASSHVSFSGGRDTQYF. Written as DNA, the CDR3 is TGTGCCAGCAGCCACGTCTCTTTTAGCGGGGGCAGGGATACGCAGTATTTT.

This chain joins TRBV11-3 and TRBJ2-1, with D possibly matching TRBD1 (6 bases). V was clipped by 5 bases and J by 7 bases, with 27 bases between them. The CDR3 runs 18 residues. Germline V gene lookup returns CDR1 SGHNT and CDR2 YENEEA. The CDR3 region is CASSQQGFLGAQANEQFF. In DNA, the CDR3 is TGTGCCAGCAGCCAACAGGGCTTTTTGGGGGCGCAGGCGAATGAGCAGTTCTTC.

This rearrangement joins TRBV12-5 to TRBJ1-2; D is perhaps TRBD1 (5 bases). The CDR3 is 16 residues long. CDR1 and CDR2 (germline): LGHNT, FRNRAP. V dropped 1 base and J dropped 5 bases, with 17 bases sitting between them. CDR3 residues: CASGLGGVGDWYGYTF. The CDR3 nucleotides are TGTGCTAGTGGTTTGGGCGGGGTGGGGGATTGGTATGGCTACACCTTC.

As DNA, the CDR3 is TGTGCCAGCAGTACCCCGACTAGCGGGGCCCCTACCACAGATACGCAGTATTTT. Translation gives CASSTPTSGAPTTDTQYF. The rearrangement links TRBV2 to TRBJ2-3; 11 nucleotides match TRBD2. The CDR3 is made up of 18 amino acids. The V gene's germline CDR1 is SNHLY and CDR2 FYNNEI. The V gene end was trimmed by 5 bases and the J gene end by 2 bases; junction bases not matched to a gene: 12. Full variable domain (missing parts from reference TRBV2 and TRBJ2-3): EPEVTQTPSHQVTQMGQEVILRCVPISNHLYFYWYRQILGQKVEFLVSFYNNEISEKSEIFDDQFSVERPDGSNFTLKIRSTKLEDSAMYFCASSTPTSGAPTTDTQYFGPGTRLTVL.

This clone was picked up one time. The chain recombines TRBV6-4 with TRBJ2-1; possibly TRBD2 for D (7 bases). CDR3 size: 14 residues. Germline CDR1 and CDR2: MRHNA and SNTAGT. Trimming shortened V by 5 bases and J by 8 bases, and 16 bases separated the two germline ends. CDR3 sequence (DNA): TGTGCCAGCAGTCCAACGGGGGGCCCCTATGAGCAGTTCTTC. Translating gives CASSPTGGPYEQFF.

The CDR3 reads CATSLAGTGELFF. CDR3 DNA sequence: TGTGCCACCAGCCTAGCGGGAACCGGGGAGCTGTTTTTT. V usage is TRBV15 and J usage is TRBJ2-2; 9 bases align to TRBD2. The ends lost 5 bases at V and 5 bases at J; junction bases unmatched: 0. The CDR3 has 13 residues. The germline CDR1 and CDR2 sequences are LNHNV and YYDKDF (reference sequence).

The CDR3: CASSQDRGELAANTGELFF. Written as DNA, the CDR3 is TGCGCCAGCAGCCAAGATAGAGGCGAACTAGCGGCGAACACCGGGGAGCTGTTTTTT. The chain joins TRBV4-1 to TRBJ2-2, with 8 bases that match TRBD2. Losses at the gene ends were 0 bases for V and 0 bases for J; bases not matched to a gene: 9. The CDR3 spans 19 residues. Germline loops: CDR1 MGHRA, CDR2 YSYEKL.

This clone was detected once. The V and J genes are TRBV24-1 and TRBJ2-3, with a weak D call TRBD2 (5 bases). This CDR3 contains 16 residues. Germline CDR1 KGHDR, CDR2 SFDVKD. With 3 bases removed from V and 4 bases from J, the gap between germline ends came to 16 bases. The CDR3 nucleotides read TGTGCCACCAGTGATGGGAGAGGGAAGGCGCCAGATACGCAGTATTTT. Amino acid sequence: CATSDGRGKAPDTQYF.

Here the CDR3 DNA reads TGCGCCAGCAGTGATTCGCAGTCAACTAATGAAAAACTGTTTTTT. It specifies CASSDSQSTNEKLFF. The chain combines TRBV10-1 with TRBJ1-4; D is uncertain. Trimming took off 3 bases at V and 0 bases at J, with 8 bases between the two ends. The CDR3 length is 15 residues. The germline gives CDR1 WNHNN, CDR2 SYGVQD (reference sequence).

This clone was seen more than once but under ten times. The V and J genes are TRBV11-2 and TRBJ1-6; D unresolved. From germline, CDR1 is SGHAT and CDR2 FQNNGV. The V and J ends lost 4 bases and 14 bases respectively, with 15 bases between them. This CDR3 is 13 amino acids long. The CDR3 spells CASSWRGSQALHF. The CDR3 DNA follows: TGTGCCAGCAGCTGGCGGGGATCTCAAGCCCTCCACTTT.

The gene calls are TRBV7-9 and TRBJ2-1; D call uncertain. Germline V gene sequence: CDR1 SEHNR, CDR2 FQNEAQ (reference sequence). Trimming stripped 2 bases from V and 2 bases from J, with 10 bases between. This CDR3 has 15 amino acids. CDR3 sequence: CASSLLAGPYNEQFF. CDR3 sequence (DNA): TGTGCCAGCAGCTTATTGGCAGGCCCCTACAATGAGCAGTTCTTC.

The rearrangement joins TRBV5-6 to TRBJ2-7; 9 positions match TRBD2. In germline, CDR1 is SGHDT, CDR2 YYEEEE. This CDR3 has 14 residues. J was trimmed by 1 base and V by 4 bases; bases with no gene match: 3. For the CDR3, the DNA is TGTGCCAGCAGCCCGGGACTAGCTTCCTACGAGCAGTACTTC. It translates to CASSPGLASYEQYF.